Included here is one T cell receptor (beta chain) sequence, with context. Its antigen is unknown. The record has no base qualities; no much larger clone is one base away. The data originate from a study of cytotoxic CD8 clonotypes in ibrutinib-treated CLL (dated by TCRdb to the early 2020s). Turning to the overall study: The cohort was composed of around twelve relapsed/refractory and about 15 treatment-naive patients; IGHV unmutated status was identified in under 18 patients. Response samples were taken after a median of approximately a year on treatment, ranging from about 6 to 40 months. Patients were still on ibrutinib when every remission and progressive disease sample was collected. Of the approximately 90 people in the trial, around 26 had longitudinal samples available. An average of about 250,000 productive templates and 94,082 productive rearrangements was obtained per sample. Cryopreserved peripheral blood mononuclear cells were obtained prior to treatment, at the time of response, and at either disease progression or sustained remission. Responses were partial in roughly 24 patients and complete in 2; after median about 5.5 years follow-up, about 14 stayed in remission and about 12 progressed.

What the study reported, not specific to this receptor: Sampling times were not matched between patients in sustained remission and patients whose disease was progressing, and lymph node repertoires were not examined. Public clonotypes were rare and either contracted or stayed stable during treatment, and the rise in clonality at ibrutinib response reflected the expansion of private clonotypes. An increase in clonality was observed at ibrutinib response, with clonality remaining stable during sustained remission and falling back toward baseline at progression. Baseline clonality was found to be higher than that of age-matched healthy donors and was strongly correlated with circulating CD8+ T-cell counts.

A MiSeq instrument was used for deep resolution sequencing, which targeted depths ranging from 1 in 1 million up to 1 in 200,000 T cells, with coverage averaging 10x for each clonotype. The immunoSEQ hsTCRB Kit was used to generate the TCR beta libraries. The paper's data handling went like this. ImmunoSEQ Data Assistant and ImmunoSEQ Analyzer were used for data analysis, and V, D and J genes were assigned according to IMGT definitions. Clonality, which ranges from 0 to 1, was calculated as one minus the normalized Shannon entropy of productive rearrangement frequencies. Only overrepresented clonotypes making up at least 0.05% of the repertoire of each patient were included in the public clonotype analysis. Repertoires from thirteen age-matched healthy donors in immuneACCESS were used as clonality controls. The clones in this table, taken by TCRdb from immuneACCESS, are in-frame only. Not every clone is retained; where verified, under half of the shortfall comes from an unresolved V gene, and the cause of the rest is unknown. The DNA was the basis for D and trimming; V, J and clone size are from that table. The sample table records about 45,000 clones; roughly 76% of these occur just once. The top ten clones comprise around 13% of the sample.

Sample time point, as interpreted from the label and publication: about a year on ibrutinib. Roughly 1.9 micrograms of genomic DNA were extracted from cryopreserved PBMCs for TCR beta library preparation. High-throughput TCR beta sequencing was performed on longitudinal blood samples from CLL patients receiving ibrutinib monotherapy. The patients were enrolled in a single-center, open-label phase 2 trial of ibrutinib monotherapy. The clonotype comes from a human donor with chronic lymphocytic leukemia. The sample in question was PBMCs, obtained after 12 months of ibrutinib treatment.

The DNA sequence follows: TGTGCCAGCAGCTTCGGGGGCGGGGTAAGAAGGTACGAGCAGTACTTC. It is translated as CASSFGGGVRRYEQYF. The rearrangement joined TRBV13 to TRBJ2-7; the D gene is possibly TRBD1 or TRBD2, with 6 bases matching each. V is shortened by 3 bases, J by 4 bases, and the region joining them spans 19 bases. The CDR3 has 16 amino acids, counting the end cysteine and phenylalanine. The DNA shown is the 48-base CDR3, in frame from base 1. Based on the germline V gene (reference sequence), the CDR1 and CDR2 sequences are PRHDT and FYEKMQ. Joined to the reference TRBV13 and TRBJ2-7 proteins, this CDR3 gives the full variable domain: AAGVIQSPRHLIKEKRETATLKCYPIPRHDTVYWYQQGPGQDPQFLISFYEKMQSDKGSIPDRFSAQQFSDYHSELNMSSLELGDSALYFCASSFGGGVRRYEQYFGPGTRLTVT.